The 12 T cell receptor beta chains listed next were all sequenced from one sample in a study of blood T cell repertoires in COVID-19. Here immunoSEQ multiplex PCR was the method, and the copy in TCRdb shows in-frame clones only, minus some. Of approximately 130,000 clones in the sample, 75% to 90% are singletons; the top ten hold about 2.5%. Sequences were obtained from PBMCs or T cells enriched from blood (not recorded which). The origin of the receptors is a woman aged 50 to 60 who had recovered from COVID-19.

The chain joins TRBV9 to TRBJ1-3, with TRBD1 matching over 7 bases. V trimming: 0 bases; J trimming: 0 bases; junction bases outside the gene matches: 0. The CDR3 has 15 amino acids. Germline loops: CDR1 SGDLS, CDR2 YYNGEE. The CDR3 sequence: CASSVGDSSGNTIYF. The CDR3 bases are TGTGCCAGCAGCGTAGGGGACAGCTCTGGAAACACCATATATTTT.

The chain links TRBV11-3 to TRBJ2-7; weak D call: TRBD2 (6 bases). The germline CDR1 and CDR2 sequences are SGHNT and YENEEA. Trimming removed 5 bases at V and 3 bases at J, with 14 bases between. The CDR3 extends over 14 amino acids. The CDR3 loop reads CASSARDWNYEQYF. For the CDR3, the DNA is TGTGCCAGCAGCGCTCGGGACTGGAACTACGAGCAGTACTTC.

The chain carries TRBV19 and TRBJ2-7, with a possible D match to TRBD1 (5 bases). Deletions cut 3 bases from V and 0 bases from J, with 15 bases between. CDR1 and CDR2 (germline): LNHDA, SQIVND (reference sequence). This CDR3 is 16 amino acids long. CDR3 sequence: CASSIIADSNSYEQYF. The CDR3 bases are TGTGCCAGTAGTATTATCGCTGACAGCAACTCCTACGAGCAGTACTTC. The complete variable domain, with remaining parts taken from reference TRBV19 and TRBJ2-7, reads DGGITQSPKYLFRKEGQNVTLSCEQNLNHDAMYWYRQDPGQGLRLIYYSQIVNDFQKGDIAEGYSVSREKKESFPLTVTSAQKNPTAFYLCASSIIADSNSYEQYFGPGTRLTVT.

The chain employs TRBV9 and TRBJ2-5; 16 bases align to TRBD2. Trimming removed 2 bases from V and 2 bases from J; junction bases left unmatched: 3. Germline lookup yields CDR1 SGDLS and CDR2 YYNGEE. CDR3 length equals 17 residues. In DNA form, the CDR3 reads TGTGCCAGCAGCGTGGGACTAGCGGGGGGGCCTCAAGAGACCCAGTACTTC. Residues: CASSVGLAGGPQETQYF.

The chain is built from TRBV19 and TRBJ2-1; D is possibly TRBD1 (6 bases). Germline CDR1 reads LNHDA; CDR2 reads SQIVND (reference sequence). This CDR3 comprises 13 residues. Trimming left V 9 bases short and J 3 bases short, with 12 bases between. The DNA of the CDR3 is TGTGCCAGCAAAGAGGACAGCTACAATGAGCAGTTCTTC. Amino acids: CASKEDSYNEQFF.

The chain recombines TRBV11-2 with TRBJ1-4; no reliable D call. The CDR3 runs to 15 residues. The V end lost 3 bases, the J end lost 7 bases, and 15 bases lay between the germline ends. Germline V gene lookup returns CDR1 SGHAT and CDR2 FQNNGV. In nucleotides, the CDR3 is TGTGCCAGCAGCTTGCTCCCGGGGTTCGGTGAAAAACTGTTTTTT. This translates into CASSLLPGFGEKLFF.

The chain carries TRBV7-8 and TRBJ1-2; D might be TRBD1 (5 bases). The ends were cut back, 2 bases at V and 7 bases at J, with 17 bases in the middle. This CDR3 has 15 residues. In germline, CDR1 is SGHVS, CDR2 FQNEAQ. This CDR3 reads CASSLSQGSLAGYTF. The CDR3 DNA is TGTGCCAGCAGCTTAAGTCAGGGTTCTCTTGCTGGCTACACCTTC.

J is TRBJ2-1 and V is TRBV7-2, with D possibly TRBD1 on 6 matching bases. CDR1 is SGHTA, CDR2 FQGNSA, per germline. The V end lost 5 bases, the J end lost 7 bases, and 18 bases lay between the germline ends. This CDR3 is 15 amino acids long. Written as DNA, the CDR3 is TGTGCCAGCAGCACATCCCCGGGACATTCAAATGAGCAGTTCTTC. Its protein product is CASSTSPGHSNEQFF.

The V call is TRBV6-5, the J call TRBJ2-7; 10 bases match TRBD2. The germline CDR1 and CDR2 sequences are MNHEY and SVGAGI. This CDR3 spans 16 amino acids. The J segment lost 0 bases and the V segment lost 0 bases, leaving 2 bases of the junction unmatched. Here the CDR3 reads CASSYSSGGSSYEQYF. The CDR3 DNA sequence: TGTGCCAGCAGTTACTCTAGCGGGGGGAGCTCCTACGAGCAGTACTTC.

The chain uses TRBV10-3 and TRBJ2-3; 8 bases align to TRBD2. V shed 6 bases, J shed 2 bases, and the junction held 7 bases outside the gene matches. CDR1 ENHRY and CDR2 SYGVKD come from the germline V gene. This CDR3 region has 15 residues. The CDR3 region is CAISWRGAHTDTQYF. As DNA, the CDR3 is TGTGCCATCAGCTGGCGGGGGGCCCACACAGATACGCAGTATTTT.

This chain links TRBV5-6 with TRBJ2-3; D not resolved. This CDR3 has 14 residues. Germline CDR1 SGHDT, CDR2 YYEEEE. Trimming cost V 0 bases and J 1 base, with 6 bases left between them. CDR3 sequence reads: CASSLAQGTDTQYF. The CDR3 DNA follows: TGTGCCAGCAGCTTGGCCCAGGGCACAGATACGCAGTATTTT.

The CDR3 nucleotides are TGCGCCAGCAGCCAAGAAACGGGTCTGGGTGGCTACACCTTC. Translating gives CASSQETGLGGYTF. The chain couples TRBV4-3 to TRBJ1-2; no firm D call. Germline-derived CDR1 and CDR2 are LGHNA and YSLEER. CDR3 length: 14 residues. V was pared by 0 bases and J by 7 bases, with 12 bases between.